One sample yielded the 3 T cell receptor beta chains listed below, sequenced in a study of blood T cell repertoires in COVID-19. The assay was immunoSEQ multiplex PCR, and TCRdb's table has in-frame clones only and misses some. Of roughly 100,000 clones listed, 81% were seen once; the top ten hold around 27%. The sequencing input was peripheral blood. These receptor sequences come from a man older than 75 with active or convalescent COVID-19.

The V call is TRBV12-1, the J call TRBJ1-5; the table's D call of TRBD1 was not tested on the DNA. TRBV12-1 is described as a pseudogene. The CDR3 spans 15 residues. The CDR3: CASSPGQGSNQPQHF. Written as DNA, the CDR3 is TGTGCCAGCAGCCCGGGACAGGGGTCCAATCAGCCCCAGCATTTT.

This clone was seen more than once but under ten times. This chain's CDR3 is CASSISAGTGELFF. The CDR3 DNA sequence: TGTGCCAGTAGTATAAGCGCGGGGACCGGGGAGCTGTTTTTT. V and J are TRBV19 and TRBJ2-2, with D perhaps matching TRBD2 (6 bases). The CDR3 totals 14 residues. Germline V gene lookup returns CDR1 LNHDA and CDR2 SQIVND (reference sequence). Trimming cost V 2 bases and J 5 bases, with 9 bases left between them.

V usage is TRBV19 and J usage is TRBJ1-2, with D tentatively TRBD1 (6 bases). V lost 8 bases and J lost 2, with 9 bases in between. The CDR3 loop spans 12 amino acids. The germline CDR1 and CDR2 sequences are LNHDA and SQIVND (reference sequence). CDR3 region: CASQGPNYGYTF. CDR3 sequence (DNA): TGTGCCAGTCAGGGGCCCAACTATGGCTACACCTTC. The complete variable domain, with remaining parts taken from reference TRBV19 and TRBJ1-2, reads DGGITQSPKYLFRKEGQNVTLSCEQNLNHDAMYWYRQDPGQGLRLIYYSQIVNDFQKGDIAEGYSVSREKKESFPLTVTSAQKNPTAFYLCASQGPNYGYTFGSGTRLTVV.